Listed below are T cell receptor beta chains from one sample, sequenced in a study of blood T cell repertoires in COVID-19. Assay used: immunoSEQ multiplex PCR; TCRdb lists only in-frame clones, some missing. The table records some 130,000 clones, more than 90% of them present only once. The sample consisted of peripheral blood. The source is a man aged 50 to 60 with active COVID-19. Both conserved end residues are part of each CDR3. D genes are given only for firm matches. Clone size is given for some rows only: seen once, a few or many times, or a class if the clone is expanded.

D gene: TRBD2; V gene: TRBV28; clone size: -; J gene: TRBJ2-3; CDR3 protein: CASTLAGTSDTQYF; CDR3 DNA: TGTGCCAGCACCCTAGCGGGGACCTCAGATACGCAGTATTTT
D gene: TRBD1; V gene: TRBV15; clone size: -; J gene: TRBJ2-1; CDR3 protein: CATSRLTGVYNEQFF; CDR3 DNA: TGTGCCACCAGCAGATTGACAGGGGTCTACAATGAGCAGTTCTTC
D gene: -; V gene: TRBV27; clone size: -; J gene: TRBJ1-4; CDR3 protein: CASSQASGGLREKLFF; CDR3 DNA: TGTGCCAGCAGCCAAGCGTCCGGGGGGCTTCGGGAAAAACTGTTTTTT
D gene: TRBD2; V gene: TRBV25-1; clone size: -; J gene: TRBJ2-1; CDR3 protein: CASSEAGLTYNEQFF; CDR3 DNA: TGTGCCAGCAGTGAAGCGGGACTAACCTACAATGAGCAGTTCTTC
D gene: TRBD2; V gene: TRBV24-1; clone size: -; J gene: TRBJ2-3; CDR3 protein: CATSGQDGRAGDTQYF; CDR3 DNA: TGTGCCACCAGTGGTCAGGACGGGAGGGCGGGAGATACGCAGTATTTT
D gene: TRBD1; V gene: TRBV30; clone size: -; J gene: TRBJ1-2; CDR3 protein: CAWSATGLNYGYTF; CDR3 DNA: TGTGCCTGGAGTGCGACAGGGTTAAACTATGGCTACACCTTC
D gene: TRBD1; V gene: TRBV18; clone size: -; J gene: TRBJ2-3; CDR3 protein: CASSPRQGGSRTDTQYF; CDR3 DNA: TGTGCCAGCTCACCGAGACAGGGGGGATCCAGGACAGATACGCAGTATTTT
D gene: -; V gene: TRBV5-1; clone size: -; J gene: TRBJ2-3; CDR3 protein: CASSGGPGTDTQYF; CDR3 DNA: TGCGCCAGCAGCGGTGGCCCGGGGACAGATACGCAGTATTTT
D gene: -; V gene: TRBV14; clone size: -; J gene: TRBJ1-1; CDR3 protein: CASSLSTEAFF; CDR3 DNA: TGTGCCAGCAGCCTATCCACTGAAGCTTTCTTT
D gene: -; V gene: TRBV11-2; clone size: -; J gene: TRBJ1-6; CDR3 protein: CASSLEPGYNSPLHF; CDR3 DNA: TGTGCCAGCAGCTTAGAACCAGGGTATAATTCACCCCTCCACTTT
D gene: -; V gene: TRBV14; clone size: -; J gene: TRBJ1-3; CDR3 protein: CASSPGGGRGGNTIYF; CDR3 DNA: TGTGCCAGCAGCCCCGGCGGGGGGCGTGGAGGAAACACCATATATTTT
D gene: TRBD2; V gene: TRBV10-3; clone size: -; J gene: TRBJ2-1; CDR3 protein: CAISMAGGPPNEQFF; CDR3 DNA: TGTGCCATCAGTATGGCGGGAGGACCCCCCAATGAGCAGTTCTTC
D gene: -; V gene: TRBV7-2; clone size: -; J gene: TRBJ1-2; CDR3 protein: CASSMARARYGYGYTF; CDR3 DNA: TGTGCCAGCAGCATGGCCAGGGCGAGGTATGGCTATGGCTACACCTTC
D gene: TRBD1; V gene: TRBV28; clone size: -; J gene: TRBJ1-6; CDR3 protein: CASSLRDSGWSLHF; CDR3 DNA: TGTGCCAGCAGTTTAAGGGACAGCGGTTGGTCCCTCCACTTT
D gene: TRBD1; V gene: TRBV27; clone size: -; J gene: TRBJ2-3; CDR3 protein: CASSLDGQGPADTQYF; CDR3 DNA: TGTGCCAGCAGTTTGGACGGACAGGGCCCGGCAGATACGCAGTATTTT
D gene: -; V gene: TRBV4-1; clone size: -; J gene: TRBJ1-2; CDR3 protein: CASSQFRQGLTYGYTF; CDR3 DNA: TGCGCCAGCAGCCAGTTTAGGCAGGGACTTACCTATGGCTACACCTTC
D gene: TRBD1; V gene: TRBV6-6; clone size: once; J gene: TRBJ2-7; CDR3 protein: CASSYPTGGGGEQYF; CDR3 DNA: TGTGCCAGCAGTTACCCGACAGGGGGGGGAGGGGAGCAGTACTTC
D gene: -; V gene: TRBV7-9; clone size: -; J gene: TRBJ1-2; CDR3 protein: CASSLFLNPGGYTF; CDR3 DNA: TGTGCCAGCAGCTTATTTCTCAACCCGGGTGGCTACACCTTC
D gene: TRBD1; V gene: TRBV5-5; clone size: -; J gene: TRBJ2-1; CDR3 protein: CASSFVMRQGYNEQFF; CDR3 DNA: TGTGCCAGCAGCTTTGTTATGCGACAGGGGTACAATGAGCAGTTCTTC
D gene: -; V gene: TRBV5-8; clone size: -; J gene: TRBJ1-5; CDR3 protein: CASSLRGRVGQPQHF; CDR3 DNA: TGTGCCAGCAGCTTGAGGGGCAGGGTCGGTCAGCCCCAGCATTTT
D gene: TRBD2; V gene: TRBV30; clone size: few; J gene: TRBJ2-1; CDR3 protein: CASSKAGGPGNEQFF; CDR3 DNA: TGTGCCTCCTCGAAGGCGGGAGGGCCCGGTAATGAGCAGTTCTTC
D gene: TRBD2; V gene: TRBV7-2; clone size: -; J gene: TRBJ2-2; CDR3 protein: CASKLAGGGTGELFF; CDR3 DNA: TGTGCCAGTAAACTAGCGGGAGGGGGGACCGGGGAGCTGTTTTTT
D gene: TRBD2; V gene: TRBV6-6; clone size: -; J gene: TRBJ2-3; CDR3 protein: CASRGTSGGSTDTQYF; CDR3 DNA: TGTGCCAGCAGAGGGACTAGCGGAGGTAGCACAGATACGCAGTATTTT